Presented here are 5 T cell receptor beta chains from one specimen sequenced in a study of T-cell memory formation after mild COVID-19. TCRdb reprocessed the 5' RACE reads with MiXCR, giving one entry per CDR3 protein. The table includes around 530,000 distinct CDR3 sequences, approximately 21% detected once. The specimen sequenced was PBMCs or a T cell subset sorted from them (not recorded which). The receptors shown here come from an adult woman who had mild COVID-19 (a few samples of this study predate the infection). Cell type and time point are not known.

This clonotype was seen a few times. In DNA, the CDR3 is TGTGCCAGCAGTTATACTAGCGGGAGCTACAATGAGCAGTTCTTC. It codes for CASSYTSGSYNEQFF. This chain links TRBV6-2 or TRBV6-3 with TRBJ2-1, with 11 bases identical to TRBD2. CDR3 length equals 15 residues. Trimming took 3 bases from V and 3 from J; bases not matched to a gene: 1. CDR1 MNHEY and CDR2 SVGEGT come from the germline V gene.

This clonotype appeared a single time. CDR3 coding DNA: TGTGCCAGCAGCAATACGGAGGGGCGGACTGAAGCTTTCTTT. Residues: CASSNTEGRTEAFF. J is TRBJ1-1 and V is TRBV9, with D perhaps matching TRBD1 (5 bases). V lost 4 bases to trimming and J lost 5 bases, with 15 bases between them. CDR3 length: 14 residues. The V gene's germline CDR1 is SGDLS and CDR2 YYNGEE.

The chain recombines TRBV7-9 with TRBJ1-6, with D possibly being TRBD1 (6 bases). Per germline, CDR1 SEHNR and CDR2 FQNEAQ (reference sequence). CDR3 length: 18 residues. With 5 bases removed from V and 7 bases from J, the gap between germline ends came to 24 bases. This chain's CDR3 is CASSPSIGYTGTNSPLHF. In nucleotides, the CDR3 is TGTGCCAGCAGCCCCTCTATTGGTTACACAGGGACAAATTCACCCCTCCACTTT.

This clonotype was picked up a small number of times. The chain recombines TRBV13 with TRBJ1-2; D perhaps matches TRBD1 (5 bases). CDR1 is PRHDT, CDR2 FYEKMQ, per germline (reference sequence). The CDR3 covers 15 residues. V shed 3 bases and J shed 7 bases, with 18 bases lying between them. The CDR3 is CASSFRGNRPRGYTF. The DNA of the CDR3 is TGTGCCAGCAGCTTCCGGGGGAACAGGCCTCGTGGCTACACCTTC.

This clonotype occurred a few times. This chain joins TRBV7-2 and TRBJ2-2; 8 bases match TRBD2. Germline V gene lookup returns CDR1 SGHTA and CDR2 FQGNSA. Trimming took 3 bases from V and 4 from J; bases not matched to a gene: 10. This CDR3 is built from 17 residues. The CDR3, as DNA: TGTGCCAGCAGCTTCCCGACTAGCGAGTGGCGCACCGGGGAGCTGTTTTTT. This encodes CASSFPTSEWRTGELFF.